Here is one TCR beta chain with its context. The antigen it recognizes is unknown. Nothing much larger sits one base from this clone, and base qualities are not available. The data belong to a study of blood T cell repertoires in COVID-19 (dated by TCRdb to 2018 to 2020). In terms of the full investigation: Samples from collaborators originated in the United States, Italy and Spain and spanned both the acute and convalescent phases of COVID-19. The prospective study material was composed of cDNA or gDNA derived from T cells, B-cell-depleted T cells, or PBMCs. Deeply sampled blood TCRbeta repertoires from subjects exposed to, actively infected with, or recovered from COVID-19 were included in the dataset. A freely available public database, intended as a resource for researchers studying the immune response to SARS-CoV-2, is where the repertoires were released. Samples were obtained from the ongoing ImmuneRACE study (first 160 participants) and from 1,200 or so subjects provided by 6 global collaborators. Nearly every sample came with metadata listing a de-identified subject ID, COVID-19 status, age in years and sex. HLA class I and class II types, where available, came from metadata supplied by the sample provider rather than from assay-based typing. Results and caveats for the whole study, not just this receptor: How much clinical and demographic metadata was included differed by source and by participant, and the metadata was provided uncurated.

TCRbeta CDR3 regions were amplified from genomic DNA using the immunoSEQ Assay, a bias-controlled multiplex PCR. As for the authors' bioinformatics: Within the assay, amplification of reference gene primers was used to estimate how many nucleated cells each sample contained. Sequence reads were collapsed and filtered to measure the absolute abundance of every unique TCRbeta CDR3 rearrangement. For each sample, productive Simpson clonality was calculated as the square root of Simpson's diversity index across productive rearrangements. Not all clones reach the TCRdb copy of this immuneACCESS table, which keeps in-frame sequences only. Checked studies attribute under half of the gap to unresolved V genes and leave the rest unexplained. The V and J calls and the clone size are those of that table, but D and trimming were determined from the DNA. The sample table lists about 120,000 clones, around 82% of them with a count of one. The ten largest clonotypes hold approximately 17% of the sample.

Clipping removes 1 base from V and 7 bases from J, with 9 as the unmatched junction base count. Inclusive of the bounding cysteine and phenylalanine, the CDR3 is 16 residues long. Only the CDR3 DNA stays, 48 bases, in frame from base 1. CDR1 GTSNPN and CDR2 SVGIG are derived from the germline V gene (reference sequence). One collaborating source in Seattle enrolled patients while the patients were actively infected and followed the patients over time throughout the course of disease. Whole blood was collected in K2EDTA tubes by collaborating institutions according to the institutions' own protocols. Collaborator samples were shipped for TCRbeta analysis as frozen whole blood, isolated PBMCs, or DNA extracted from either sample type.

The sequence is built from TRBV30 and TRBJ2-1, with 11 middle bases fitting TRBD2. The receptor's source is a man aged 30 to 45 with COVID-19, enrolled during active disease. Sequencing was performed on peripheral blood. The CDR3 region: CAWSGVSGGAKNEQFF. The sequence in DNA is TGTGCCTGGAGTGGAGTTAGCGGGGGGGCCAAGAATGAGCAGTTCTTC.